These T cell receptor beta chains were read from a single sample in a study of T cell repertoires in cytomegalovirus infection. TCRdb processed the reads anew with MiXCR; each CDR3 protein has one entry. Here the sample spans 350,000 to 450,000 distinct CDR3 sequences, 15% to 20% being singletons. The sequenced sample consisted of PBMCs. These receptors all stem from a human donor in good health (CMV status not recorded). Some clones in this sample may be carry-over from other donors' samples. CDR3s include the opening cysteine and the closing phenylalanine or tryptophan. Each record gives: V gene, J gene, D gene, clone size, CDR3 protein, CDR3 DNA. D genes are given only for firm matches. Part of the rows lack a size; the others show once, few, many or a class for expanded clones.

>TRBV7-2|TRBJ1-3|.|many
CASSLALTARGNTIYF
TGTGCCAGCAGCTTAGCGCTCACGGCTCGGGGAAACACCATATATTTT
>TRBV7-2|TRBJ2-3|TRBD1|many
CASSSTGGDTQYF
TGTGCCAGCAGCTCGACAGGGGGTGATACGCAGTATTTT
>TRBV10-3|TRBJ2-7|.|few
CAISESDRSYEQYF
TGTGCCATCAGTGAGTCTGACAGGTCTTACGAGCAGTACTTC
>TRBV20-1|TRBJ2-7|TRBD2|.
CSALPGLAGGREQYF
TGCAGTGCTCTCCCGGGACTAGCGGGAGGTCGGGAGCAGTACTTC
>TRBV7-8|TRBJ2-5|.|many
CASSSRRIPTEETQYF
TGTGCCAGCAGCTCCCGGAGGATTCCAACTGAAGAGACCCAGTACTTC
>TRBV7-6|TRBJ1-3|.|.
CASSLARWKGKVSGNTIYF
TGTGCCAGCAGCTTAGCGCGGTGGAAGGGGAAGGTTTCGGGAAACACCATATATTTT
>TRBV20-1|TRBJ1-5|.|.
CSARLGGRVNQPQHF
TGCAGTGCCAGGTTAGGCGGGCGGGTAAATCAGCCCCAGCATTTT
>TRBV5-1|TRBJ2-5|TRBD2|.
CASSSGLAGNQETQYF
TGCGCCAGCAGCTCCGGACTAGCGGGGAACCAAGAGACCCAGTACTTC
>TRBV4-1|TRBJ2-1|TRBD2|few
CASSGTSGRYEQFF
TGCGCCAGTTCCGGGACTAGCGGGAGGTATGAGCAGTTCTTC
>TRBV7-2|TRBJ1-1|.|many
CASSGQTGINTEAFF
TGTGCCAGCAGCGGCCAGACAGGCATTAACACTGAAGCTTTCTTT
>TRBV6-5|TRBJ1-2|TRBD1|.
CASSYSGQAGDYGYTF
TGTGCCAGCAGTTACTCTGGACAGGCGGGGGACTATGGCTACACCTTC
>TRBV29-1|TRBJ2-5|TRBD2|.
CSAEGTSGSMETQYF
TGCAGCGCCGAGGGGACTAGCGGGAGTATGGAGACCCAGTACTTC
>TRBV5-4|TRBJ2-5|TRBD2|.
CASSARTSRLYQETQYF
TGTGCCAGCAGCGCCCGGACTAGTCGCTTGTACCAAGAGACCCAGTACTTC
>TRBV4-2|TRBJ1-6|.|many
CASSISVRSSPLHF
TGTGCCAGCAGCATAAGCGTCCGAAGTTCACCCCTCCACTTT
>TRBV20-1|TRBJ2-1|TRBD2|.
CSATTGTGTSKFF
TGCAGTGCAACCACAGGGACCGGGACTAGCAAGTTCTTC
>TRBV25-1|TRBJ2-1|.|.
CASSAPGFYNEQFF
TGTGCCAGCAGTGCCCCGGGATTCTACAATGAGCAGTTCTTC
>TRBV6-2/TRBV6-3|TRBJ1-2|TRBD1|many
CASSADGQGAYYGYTF
TGTGCCAGCAGTGCCGATGGACAGGGGGCGTACTATGGCTACACCTTC
>TRBV7-2|TRBJ1-5|TRBD1|.
CASSLGPGQASDSNQPQHF
TGTGCCAGCAGCTTAGGACCGGGACAGGCCTCCGATAGCAATCAGCCCCAGCATTTT
>TRBV28|TRBJ1-5|.|.
CASFLTNQPQHF
TGTGCTTCCTTTTTAACCAATCAGCCCCAGCATTTT
>TRBV6-2/TRBV6-3|TRBJ2-1|.|many
CASSLRAGSNNEQFF
TGTGCCAGCAGTCTCAGGGCCGGCTCGAACAATGAGCAGTTCTTC
>TRBV12-5|TRBJ2-1|.|.
CASGRSENEQFF
TGTGCTAGTGGTCGGTCGGAGAATGAGCAGTTCTTC
>TRBV2|TRBJ1-1|.|few
CASRSLRGAEAFF
TGTGCCAGCAGGAGCCTAAGAGGGGCGGAAGCTTTCTTT
>TRBV4-3|TRBJ2-1|TRBD1|many
CASSQEDRGFYNEQFF
TGCGCCAGCAGCCAAGAGGACAGGGGGTTCTACAATGAGCAGTTCTTC
>TRBV5-6|TRBJ2-1|TRBD2|.
CASSLAPGLADYYNEQFF
TGTGCCAGCAGCTTGGCCCCGGGACTAGCGGATTATTACAATGAGCAGTTCTTC
>TRBV7-9|TRBJ2-5|.|few
CASSLSSAVGGETQYF
TGTGCCAGCAGCTTATCGAGTGCCGTGGGGGGAGAGACCCAGTACTTC
>TRBV2|TRBJ1-4|.|few
CASRVQGFNEKLFF
TGTGCCAGCAGAGTACAGGGATTTAATGAAAAACTGTTTTTT
>TRBV18|TRBJ2-7|.|few
CASSPGGAAPYEQYF
TGTGCCAGCTCACCAGGGGGGGCGGCCCCCTACGAGCAGTACTTC
>TRBV7-2|TRBJ1-2|TRBD1|many
CASSLGQGMDYGYTF
TGTGCCAGCAGCCTCGGACAGGGGATGGACTATGGCTACACCTTC
>TRBV12-3/TRBV12-4|TRBJ2-3|.|.
CASSLAIAETDTQYF
TGTGCCAGCAGTTTGGCGATAGCGGAGACAGATACGCAGTATTTT
>TRBV6-1|TRBJ2-3|.|.
CASSKRQSTDTQYF
TGTGCCAGCAGCAAGCGACAAAGCACAGATACGCAGTATTTT
>TRBV11-2|TRBJ1-2|.|many
CASSFVGINYGYTF
TGTGCCAGCAGCTTTGTGGGAATTAACTATGGCTACACCTTC
>TRBV19|TRBJ1-2|.|few
CASSILATGGYTF
TGTGCCAGTAGTATTCTCGCCACCGGGGGCTACACCTTC
>TRBV6-5|TRBJ2-7|TRBD2|few
CASSGQRGSPQYF
TGTGCCAGCAGTGGCCAGCGCGGGAGCCCGCAGTACTTC
>TRBV7-3|TRBJ2-1|.|few
CASSLRVAQGQNEQFF
TGTGCCAGCAGCTTAAGGGTGGCGCAGGGCCAGAATGAGCAGTTCTTC
>TRBV4-2|TRBJ2-3|.|.
CASSQSRGAGEDTQYF
TGTGCCAGCAGCCAATCGAGGGGGGCAGGGGAAGATACGCAGTATTTT
>TRBV20-1|TRBJ2-1|.|.
CSARDQEQGLYNEQFF
TGCAGTGCTAGAGATCAGGAGCAGGGGCTATACAATGAGCAGTTCTTC
>TRBV7-2|TRBJ2-7|TRBD2|many
CASSLVTSGSTYEQYF
TGTGCCAGCAGCTTAGTGACTAGCGGGAGTACTTACGAGCAGTACTTC
>TRBV20-1|TRBJ2-3|.|.
CRARKGGNTDTQYF
TGCAGAGCTAGGAAGGGGGGTAACACAGATACGCAGTATTTT
>TRBV4-3|TRBJ2-1|TRBD2|.
CASSQDYPSGVEQFF
TGCGCCAGCAGCCAAGACTATCCTAGCGGGGTGGAGCAGTTCTTC
>TRBV20-1|TRBJ2-3|.|.
CSARVEADTQYF
TGCAGTGCTAGAGTTGAGGCAGATACGCAGTATTTT
>TRBV6-2/TRBV6-3|TRBJ2-1|TRBD2|.
CASSLLAGRRREQFF
TGTGCCAGCAGTTTGTTAGCGGGAAGGCGGCGGGAGCAGTTCTTC
>TRBV7-8|TRBJ1-3|TRBD1|many
CASSLATGGSGNTIYF
TGTGCCAGCAGCTTAGCGACAGGGGGATCTGGAAACACCATATATTTT
>TRBV7-8|TRBJ1-1|.|many
CASSLDLQNTEAFF
TGTGCCAGCAGCTTGGACTTACAGAACACTGAAGCTTTCTTT
>TRBV2|TRBJ1-5|.|.
CASSEEMVSGRYSNQPQHF
TGTGCCAGCAGTGAAGAAATGGTGTCAGGACGCTATAGCAATCAGCCCCAGCATTTT
>TRBV7-6|TRBJ1-4|.|few
CASSLRDELFF
TGTGCCAGCAGCTTACGTGATGAACTGTTTTTT
>TRBV12-3/TRBV12-4|TRBJ1-5|.|many
CASRHWDQPQHF
TGTGCCAGCAGGCATTGGGACCAGCCCCAGCATTTT
>TRBV28|TRBJ1-2|.|few
CASSLQTDYGYTF
TGTGCCAGCAGTTTACAGACAGACTATGGCTACACCTTC
>TRBV7-6|TRBJ2-1|TRBD2|many
CASSLGASGSDEQFF
TGTGCCAGCAGCTTAGGCGCTAGCGGGAGCGATGAGCAGTTCTTC
>TRBV7-8|TRBJ2-3|.|many
CASRDRFTDTQYF
TGTGCCAGCAGAGACAGGTTCACAGATACGCAGTATTTT
>TRBV7-9|TRBJ1-6|.|many
CASSLSAAYNSPLHF
TGTGCCAGCAGCTTATCGGCAGCTTATAATTCACCCCTCCACTTT
>TRBV2|TRBJ1-2|.|few
CASSVVGAGGGYTF
TGTGCCAGCAGTGTGGTCGGAGCCGGAGGGGGCTACACCTTC
>TRBV6-1|TRBJ2-3|.|few
CASTTGLGTDTQYF
TGTGCCAGCACCACAGGTCTTGGGACAGATACGCAGTATTTT
>TRBV10-3|TRBJ2-3|.|few
CAISEPFSTDTQYF
TGTGCCATCAGTGAGCCGTTCTCGACAGATACGCAGTATTTT
>TRBV25-1|TRBJ2-5|TRBD2|few
CASSDISGLSSETQYF
TGTGCCAGCAGTGATATTTCGGGACTATCATCGGAGACCCAGTACTTC
>TRBV10-3|TRBJ2-3|TRBD2|.
CAISENLAATDTQYF
TGTGCCATCAGTGAAAACCTAGCGGCCACAGATACGCAGTATTTT
>TRBV4-1|TRBJ2-1|TRBD2|many
CASSQDNSGNNEQFF
TGCGCCAGCAGCCAAGATAATAGCGGGAACAATGAGCAGTTCTTC
>TRBV19|TRBJ2-1|TRBD2|few
CASSTLAHRYNEQFF
TGTGCCAGTAGTACACTAGCGCACAGATACAATGAGCAGTTCTTC
>TRBV7-2|TRBJ2-5|.|many
CASSSRASKETQYF
TGTGCCAGCAGCTCCCGGGCATCCAAAGAGACCCAGTACTTC
>TRBV11-2|TRBJ2-3|.|.
CASSPDRPKGQYF
TGTGCCAGCAGCCCCGACAGGCCTAAGGGGCAGTATTTT
>TRBV12-3/TRBV12-4|TRBJ1-1|TRBD1|.
CASSLTYGQGATEAFF
TGTGCCAGCAGTTTAACCTACGGACAGGGGGCCACTGAAGCTTTCTTT